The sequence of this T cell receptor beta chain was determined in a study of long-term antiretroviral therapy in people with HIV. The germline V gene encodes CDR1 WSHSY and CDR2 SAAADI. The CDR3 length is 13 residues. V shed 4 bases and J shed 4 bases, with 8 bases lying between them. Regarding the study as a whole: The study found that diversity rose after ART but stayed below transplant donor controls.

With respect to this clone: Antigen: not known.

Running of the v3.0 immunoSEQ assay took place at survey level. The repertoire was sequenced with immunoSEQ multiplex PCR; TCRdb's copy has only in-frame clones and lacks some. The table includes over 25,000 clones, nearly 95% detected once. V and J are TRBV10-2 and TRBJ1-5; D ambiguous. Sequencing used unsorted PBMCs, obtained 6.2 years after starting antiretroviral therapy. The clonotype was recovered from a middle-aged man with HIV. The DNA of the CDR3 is TGCGCCAGCAGTGTGAAAGAGAATCAGCCCCAGCATTTT. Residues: CASSVKENQPQHF.